This TCR beta chain is from a study of Ad26.COV2.S vaccination and SARS-CoV-2 variants. In the study overall: Donor joined the COV1001 Ad26.COV2.S trial arm. Study-wide points: It is possible that the TCR breadth and depth analyses underestimated the total T cell responses. Spike-specific TCR breadth in vaccine recipients exceeded that seen in placebo recipients.

Treatment in this sample: around 19 received Ad26.COV2.S at low or high dose, single or two shots; roughly five received placebo; per-sample allocation not given. Following the first vaccine or placebo injection, samples were taken on day 63. Wuhan-strain SARS-CoV-2 spike was expressed by the Ad26 vector that made up the vaccine. Produced via immunoSEQ multiplex PCR; TCRdb's table is partial and in-frame only. The sample includes some 250,000 clones, around 87% of them seen just once. For this clone: Its target is not known.

CDR1 is DFQATT and CDR2 is SNEGSKA in the germline V gene (reference sequence). Trimming cost V 3 bases and J 0 bases, with 15 bases left between them. The CDR3 extends over 15 amino acids. The chain uses TRBV20-1 and TRBJ2-7, with D possibly TRBD2 on 6 matching bases. The material was peripheral blood, obtained in a trial of Ad26.COV2.S vaccine versus placebo. This clonotype originated in a person aged 18 to 65 who received the Ad26.COV2.S COVID-19 vaccine or a placebo. The CDR3 protein is CSASKFGRGSYEQYF. The CDR3 coding sequence is TGCAGTGCTAGTAAATTCGGGCGGGGCTCCTACGAGCAGTACTTC.